The clone carrying this T cell receptor beta chain was recorded once. Its matching antigen is unknown. Clones were sequenced by immunoSEQ multiplex PCR, and TCRdb holds only the in-frame ones, with some missing. Altogether some 130,000 clones are present, around nine tenths being singletons, with the ten largest covering around 0.16%. These data come from a study of graft-versus-host responses after intestinal transplantation. Study information: Among the recipients, transplants were multivisceral, liver-intestinal, or isolated intestinal. Study results and caveats: Recipient marrow contained GvH clones, some of which appeared first in ileum or blood. Declines in HvG clones occurring early post-transplant were associated with peak circulating GvH clone levels.

The CDR3 length is 13 residues. Germline CDR1 MGHRA, CDR2 YSYEKL. The V segment lost 4 bases and the J segment 6 bases; nucleotides outside the gene matches: 4. This sequence originates from a human donor who received an intestinal transplant. The sample consisted of unstimulated CD4+ T cells sorted from spleen or lymph node cells, taken before intestinal transplant. V gene TRBV4-1 combines with J gene TRBJ2-3, with 7 bases lining up with TRBD1. The CDR3 region has the DNA TGCGCCAGCAGCCCCGGACAGGCGGATACGCAGTATTTT. This codes for CASSPGQADTQYF.